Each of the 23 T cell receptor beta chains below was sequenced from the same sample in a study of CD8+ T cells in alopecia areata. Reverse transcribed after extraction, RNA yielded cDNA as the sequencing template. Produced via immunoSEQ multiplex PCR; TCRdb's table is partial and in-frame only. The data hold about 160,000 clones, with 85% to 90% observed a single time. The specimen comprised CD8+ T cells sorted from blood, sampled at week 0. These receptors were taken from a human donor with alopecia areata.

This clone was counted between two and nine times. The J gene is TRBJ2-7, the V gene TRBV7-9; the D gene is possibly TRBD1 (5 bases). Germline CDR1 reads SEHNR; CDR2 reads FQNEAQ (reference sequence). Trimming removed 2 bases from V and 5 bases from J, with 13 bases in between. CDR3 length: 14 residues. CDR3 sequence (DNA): TGTGCCAGCAGCTTATCCTCCAGGGCACACGAGCAGTACTTC. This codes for CASSLSSRAHEQYF.

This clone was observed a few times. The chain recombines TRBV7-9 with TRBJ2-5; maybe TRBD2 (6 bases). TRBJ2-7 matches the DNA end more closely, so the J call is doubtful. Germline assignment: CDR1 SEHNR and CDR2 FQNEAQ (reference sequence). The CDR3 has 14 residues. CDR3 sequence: CASSRSGHSYEQYF. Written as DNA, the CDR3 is TGTGCCAGCAGCCGTAGCGGCCACTCCTACGAGCAGTACTTC.

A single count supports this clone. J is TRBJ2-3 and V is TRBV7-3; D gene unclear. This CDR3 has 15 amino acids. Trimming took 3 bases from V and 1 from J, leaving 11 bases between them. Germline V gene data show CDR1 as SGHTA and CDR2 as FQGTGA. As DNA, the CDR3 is TGTGCCAGCAGCTTTGGCTCCTGGGGCACAGATACGCAGTATTTT. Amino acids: CASSFGSWGTDTQYF.

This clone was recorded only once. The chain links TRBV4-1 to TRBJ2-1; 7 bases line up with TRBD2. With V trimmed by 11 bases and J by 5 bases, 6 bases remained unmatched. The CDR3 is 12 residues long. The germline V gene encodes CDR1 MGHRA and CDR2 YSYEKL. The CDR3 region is CAAGATNNEQFF. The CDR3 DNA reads TGCGCCGCGGGAGCGACTAACAATGAGCAGTTCTTC.

The CDR3 region has the DNA TGCGCCAGCAGCCAAGAATCGGTCTACGAGCAGTACTTC. Its translation: CASSQESVYEQYF. This sequence joins TRBV4-1 and TRBJ2-7; D unresolved. The V end was cut by 0 bases, the J end by 3 bases, with 6 bases between. The CDR3 has 13 amino acids. Germline V gives CDR1 MGHRA, CDR2 YSYEKL.

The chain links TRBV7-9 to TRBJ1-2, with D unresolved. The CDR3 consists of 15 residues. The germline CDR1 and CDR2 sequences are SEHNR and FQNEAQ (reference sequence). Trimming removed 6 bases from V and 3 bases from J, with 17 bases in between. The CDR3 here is CASSQPLEGDYGYTF. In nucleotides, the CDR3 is TGTGCCAGCAGTCAGCCACTTGAGGGTGACTATGGCTACACCTTC. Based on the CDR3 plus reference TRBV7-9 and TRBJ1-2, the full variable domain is DTGVSQNPRHKITKRGQNVTFRCDPISEHNRLYWYRQTLGQGPEFLTYFQNEAQLEKSRLLSDRFSAERPKGSFSTLEIQRTEQGDSAMYLCASSQPLEGDYGYTFGSGTRLTVV.

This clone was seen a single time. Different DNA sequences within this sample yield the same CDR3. The chain's CDR3 is CASSQENRGRYEQYF. The CDR3 coding sequence is TGCGCCAGCAGCCAAGAGAACAGGGGGAGGTACGAGCAGTACTTC. The gene calls are TRBV4-1 and TRBJ2-7, with 8 bases identical to TRBD1. V lost 0 bases to trimming and J lost 4 bases; unmatched junction nucleotides: 5. CDR1 and CDR2 (germline): MGHRA, YSYEKL. The CDR3 covers 15 residues.

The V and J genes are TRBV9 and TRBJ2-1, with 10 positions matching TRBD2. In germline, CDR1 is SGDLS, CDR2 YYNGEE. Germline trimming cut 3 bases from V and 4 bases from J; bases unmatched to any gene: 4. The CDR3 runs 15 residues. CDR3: CASSGKAGGYNEQFF. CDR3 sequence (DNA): TGTGCCAGCAGCGGGAAAGCGGGAGGGTACAATGAGCAGTTCTTC.

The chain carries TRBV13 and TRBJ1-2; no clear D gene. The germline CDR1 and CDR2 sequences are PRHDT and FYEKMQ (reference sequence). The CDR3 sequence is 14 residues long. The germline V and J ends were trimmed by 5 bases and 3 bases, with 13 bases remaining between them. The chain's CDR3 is CASSPRTDYYGYTF. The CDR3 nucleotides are TGTGCCAGCAGCCCCAGGACGGATTACTATGGCTACACCTTC.

CDR3 residues: CSVRSNTEAFF. CDR3 coding DNA: TGCAGCGTTCGCAGTAACACTGAAGCTTTCTTT. This rearrangement joins TRBV29-1 to TRBJ1-1; unclear D gene. V lost 5 bases to trimming and J lost 2 bases, with 6 bases between them. The germline V gene encodes CDR1 SQVTM and CDR2 ANQGSEA. This CDR3 has 11 amino acids. The full variable domain, with the rest looked up from reference TRBV29-1 and TRBJ1-1, is SAVISQKPSRDICQRGTSLTIQCQVDSQVTMMFWYRQQPGQSLTLIATANQGSEATYESGFVIDKFPISRPNLTFSTLTVSNMSPEDSSIYLCSVRSNTEAFFGQGTRLTVV.

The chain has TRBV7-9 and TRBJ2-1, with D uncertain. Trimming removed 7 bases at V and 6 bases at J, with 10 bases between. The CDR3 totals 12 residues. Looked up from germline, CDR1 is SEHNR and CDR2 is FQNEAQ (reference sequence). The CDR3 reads CASTPGTNEQFF. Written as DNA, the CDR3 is TGTGCCAGCACACCCGGCACCAATGAGCAGTTCTTC.

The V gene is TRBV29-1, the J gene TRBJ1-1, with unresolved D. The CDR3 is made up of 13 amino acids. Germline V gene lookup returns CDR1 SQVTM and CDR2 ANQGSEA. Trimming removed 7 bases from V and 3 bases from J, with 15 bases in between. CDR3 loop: CSADSGRYTEAFF. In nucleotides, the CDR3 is TGCAGCGCTGATTCCGGACGGTACACTGAAGCTTTCTTT.

As DNA, the CDR3 is TGTGCCAGCAGTCTTACTTCTTCGGGCTACGAGCAGTACTTC. This codes for CASSLTSSGYEQYF. The rearrangement uses TRBV27 and TRBJ2-7; D is unclear. The CDR3 runs 14 residues. Trimming removed 5 bases at V and 3 bases at J, with 14 bases between. Germline V CDR1 and CDR2: MNHEY, SMNVEV (reference sequence).

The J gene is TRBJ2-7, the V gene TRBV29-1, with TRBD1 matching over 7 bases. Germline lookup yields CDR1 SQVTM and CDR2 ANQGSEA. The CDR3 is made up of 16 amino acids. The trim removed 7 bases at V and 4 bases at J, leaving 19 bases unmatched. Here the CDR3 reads CSAKGAGSGQIYEQYF. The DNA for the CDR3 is TGCAGCGCCAAGGGGGCAGGGTCGGGGCAGATTTACGAGCAGTACTTC.

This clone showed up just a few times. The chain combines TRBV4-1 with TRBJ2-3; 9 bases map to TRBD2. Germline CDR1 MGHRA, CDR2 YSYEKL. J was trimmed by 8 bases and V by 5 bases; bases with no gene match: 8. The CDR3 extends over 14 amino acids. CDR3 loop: CASSVAGEPGTQYF. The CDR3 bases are TGCGCCAGCAGCGTAGCGGGAGAGCCTGGTACGCAGTATTTT.

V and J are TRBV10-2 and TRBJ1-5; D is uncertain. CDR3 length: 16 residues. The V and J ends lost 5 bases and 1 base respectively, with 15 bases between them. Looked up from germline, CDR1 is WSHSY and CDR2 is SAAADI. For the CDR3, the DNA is TGCGCCAGCAGTCAAGAGGTTGGTTTAAGCAATCAGCCCCAGCATTTT. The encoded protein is CASSQEVGLSNQPQHF.

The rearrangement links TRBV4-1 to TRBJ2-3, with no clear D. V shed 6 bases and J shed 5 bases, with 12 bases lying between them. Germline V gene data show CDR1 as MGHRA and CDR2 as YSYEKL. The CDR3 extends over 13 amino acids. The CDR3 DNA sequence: TGCGCCAGCAGAGTGACCAATGGAGATACGCAGTATTTT. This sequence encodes CASRVTNGDTQYF.

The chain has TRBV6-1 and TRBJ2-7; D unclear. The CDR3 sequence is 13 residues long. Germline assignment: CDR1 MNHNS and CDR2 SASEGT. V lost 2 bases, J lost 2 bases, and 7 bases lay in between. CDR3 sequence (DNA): TGTGCCAGCAGTGAACGAGGTCCCTACGAGCAGTACTTC. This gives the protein CASSERGPYEQYF.

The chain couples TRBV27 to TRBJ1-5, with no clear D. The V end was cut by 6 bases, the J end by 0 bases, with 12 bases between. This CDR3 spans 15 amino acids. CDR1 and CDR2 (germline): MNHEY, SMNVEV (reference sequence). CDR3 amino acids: CASSALTSSNQPQHF. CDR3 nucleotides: TGTGCCAGCAGCGCCCTAACAAGTAGCAATCAGCCCCAGCATTTT.

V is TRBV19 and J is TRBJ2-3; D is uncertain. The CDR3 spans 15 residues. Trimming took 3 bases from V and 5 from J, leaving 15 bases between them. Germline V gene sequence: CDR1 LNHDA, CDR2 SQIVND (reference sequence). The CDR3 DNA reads TGTGCCAGTAGTATCCCCCGGCCCCGGCTAGATACGCAGTATTTT. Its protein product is CASSIPRPRLDTQYF.

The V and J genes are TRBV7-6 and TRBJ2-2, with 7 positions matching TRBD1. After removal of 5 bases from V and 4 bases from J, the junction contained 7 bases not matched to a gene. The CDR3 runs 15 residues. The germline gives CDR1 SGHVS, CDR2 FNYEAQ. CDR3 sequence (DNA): TGTGCCAGCAGCCCGACTACAGGGGCCACCGGGGAGCTGTTTTTT. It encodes CASSPTTGATGELFF.

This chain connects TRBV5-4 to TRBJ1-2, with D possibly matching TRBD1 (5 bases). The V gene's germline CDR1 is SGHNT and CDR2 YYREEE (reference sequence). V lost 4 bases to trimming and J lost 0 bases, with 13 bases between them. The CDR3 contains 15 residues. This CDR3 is CASSTRDAANYGYTF. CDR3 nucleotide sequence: TGTGCCAGCAGCACGAGGGACGCAGCTAACTATGGCTACACCTTC.

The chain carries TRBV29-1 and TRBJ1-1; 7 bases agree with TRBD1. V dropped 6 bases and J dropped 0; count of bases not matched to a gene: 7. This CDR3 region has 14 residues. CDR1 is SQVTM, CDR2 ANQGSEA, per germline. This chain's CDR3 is CSVIFGTVNTEAFF. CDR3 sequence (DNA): TGCAGCGTGATCTTTGGGACAGTGAACACTGAAGCTTTCTTT.